A single sample gave rise to the 7 T cell receptor beta chains below, sequenced in a study of T cell clonality in common variable immunodeficiency. Clones were sequenced by immunoSEQ multiplex PCR, and TCRdb holds only the in-frame ones, with some missing. The sample contains tens of thousands of clones, none of them singletons. The material sequenced was peripheral blood mononuclear cells. The source of these receptors is a person aged 18 to 70 in good health.

This clone was picked up many times. The read finishes 3 residues shy of the CDR3 end, and the germline J gene is used to complete it. This sequence joins TRBV5-1 and TRBJ2-4; D gene unclear. Germline assignment: CDR1 SGHRS and CDR2 YFSETQ. The CDR3 has 13 residues. Incomplete CDR3 DNA: TGCGCCAGCAGCTTGGATATGAACTATGGT. It encodes CASSLDMNYG. The whole CDR3 region reads CASSLDMNYGQYF.

This clone was counted ten times or more. The CDR3 end lies 3 residues beyond the end of the read and is filled in from the germline J gene. The chain uses TRBV20-1 and TRBJ2-3; 11 bases are shared with TRBD2. The germline V gene encodes CDR1 DFQATT and CDR2 SNEGSKA (reference sequence). CDR3 length equals 15 residues. J lost 2 bases, V lost 7 bases, and 8 bases had no gene match. The CDR3 DNA, read in part, is TGCAGTGGGGTTAGCGGGAGGGAGGCCACAGATACG. Amino acid sequence: CSGVSGREATDT. The full CDR3 sequence reads CSGVSGREATDTQYF.

There are many counts of this clone. Read sequence stops 3 residues before the CDR3 end, and the germline J gene provides the missing end. The chain has TRBV6-2 or TRBV6-3 and TRBJ2-3; 9 nucleotides match TRBD2. Germline V gene sequence: CDR1 MNHEY, CDR2 SVGEGT. The CDR3 has 14 residues. Partial CDR3 DNA: TGTGCCAGCAGACTAGCGGGTACCGCAGGGACG. Translating gives CASRLAGTAGT. The complete CDR3 protein is CASRLAGTAGTQYF.

This clone was found many times. The DNA ends 3 residues before the CDR3 does, and the rest of the CDR3 is filled in from the germline J gene. The chain recombines TRBV7-8 with TRBJ2-3, with D uncertain. CDR3 length: 16 residues. Germline CDR1 reads SGHVS; CDR2 reads FQNEAQ. Trimming removed 6 bases from V and 0 bases from J, with 16 bases in between. This CDR3 reads CASSPSSRPSTDTQYF. CDR3 DNA (partial): TGTGCCAGCAGTCCATCGTCCAGGCCTAGCACAGATACG.

This clone was counted only a few times. This may be a read error: a much more frequent sequence differs by one nucleotide. The read stops 3 residues short of the end of the CDR3; the missing end is completed from the germline J gene. The rearrangement links TRBV19 to TRBJ1-4; D possibly corresponds to TRBD1 (5 bases). Germline lookup yields CDR1 LNHDA and CDR2 SQIVND (reference sequence). The CDR3 runs to 14 residues. The sequenced CDR3 bases are TGTGCCAGTAGTACCAACTCTGGGGCCAACGTA. It is translated as CASSTNSGANV. The entire CDR3 is CASSTNSGANVLFF.

This clone appeared many times. Sequencing ends 3 residues short of the CDR3 end; the germline J gene provides the rest. The chain carries TRBV20-1 and TRBJ2-3; 10 positions agree with TRBD2. Trimming at V came to 3 bases and at J to 5 bases, leaving 5 bases not matched to a gene. The CDR3 has 14 residues. Germline V gives CDR1 DFQATT, CDR2 SNEGSKA (reference sequence). Incomplete CDR3 DNA: TGCAGTGCTAGTGGTCTAGCGGGAGTAGATACG. Protein: CSASGLAGVDT. The CDR3, in full, reads CSASGLAGVDTQYF.

This clone came up many times. Sequencing ends 3 residues short of the CDR3 end; the germline J gene provides the rest. The V gene is TRBV20-1, the J gene TRBJ1-1, with D tentatively TRBD1 (5 bases). Germline assignment: CDR1 DFQATT and CDR2 SNEGSKA (reference sequence). Trimming took off 4 bases at V and 0 bases at J, with 9 bases between the two ends. The CDR3 has 13 residues. The CDR3 region is CSAIDSLNTEAFF. The sequenced part of the CDR3 DNA is TGCAGTGCTATTGACAGTTTGAACACTGAA.